Shown below are 8 T cell receptor beta chains from a single sample sequenced in a study of OX40 agonist ivuxolimab in advanced cancers. Method: immunoSEQ multiplex PCR; TCRdb's copy keeps in-frame clones and lacks some. The sample contains under 75,000 clones, approximately 85% of which appear only once. The sample in question was CD4+ or CD8+ T cells sorted from blood, obtained in a trial of the OX40 agonist ivuxolimab. The receptor source for this set is an adult with an advanced solid tumor such as melanoma, head and neck, liver or kidney cancer.

The chain employs TRBV6-1 and TRBJ1-3; TRBD1 matches at 8 bases. With V trimmed by 2 bases and J by 1 base, 1 base remained unmatched. Germline loops: CDR1 MNHNS, CDR2 SASEGT. The CDR3 length is 15 residues. The CDR3 loop reads CASSERDRSGNTIYF. Here the CDR3 DNA reads TGTGCCAGCAGTGAACGGGACAGGTCTGGAAACACCATATATTTT.

This chain joins TRBV15 and TRBJ1-1, with TRBD1 identical over 7 bases. The CDR3 runs 14 residues. Germline values: CDR1 LNHNV, CDR2 YYDKDF (reference sequence). The junction had 8 bases not matched to a gene; V was cut back by 5 bases and J by 5 bases. The CDR3: CATSVRQGSTEAFF. The CDR3 DNA reads as TGTGCCACCAGCGTTAGACAGGGTTCAACTGAAGCTTTCTTT. Together with reference TRBV15 and TRBJ1-1, the CDR3 gives the full variable domain: DAMVIQNPRYQVTQFGKPVTLSCSQTLNHNVMYWYQQKSSQAPKLLFHYYDKDFNNEADTPDNFQSRRPNTSFCFLDIRSPGLGDTAMYLCATSVRQGSTEAFFGQGTRLTVV.

This chain connects TRBV6-5 to TRBJ2-5, with D tentatively TRBD1 or TRBD2 (6 bases each). This CDR3 is 13 amino acids long. Between the trimmed V and J ends, which lost 5 bases and 4 bases, there was a span of 11 bases. Germline CDR1 and CDR2: MNHEY and SVGAGI. The CDR3 protein is CASSRGALETQYF. The CDR3 region has the DNA TGTGCCAGCAGTAGGGGGGCGTTAGAGACCCAGTACTTC.

This chain joins TRBV5-8 and TRBJ1-1; D remains unclear. V lost 2 bases to trimming and J lost 10 bases, with 9 bases between them. CDR1 is SGHTS and CDR2 is YDEGEE in the germline V gene. This CDR3 spans 11 amino acids. CDR3 protein: CASSFDLGAFF. In nucleotides, the CDR3 is TGTGCCAGCAGCTTTGACCTCGGAGCTTTCTTT. Full variable domain (remainder filled in from reference TRBV5-8 and TRBJ1-1): EAGVTQSPTHLIKTRGQQATLRCSPISGHTSVYWYQQALGLGLQFLLWYDEGEERNRGNFPPRFSGRQFPNYSSELNVNALELEDSALYLCASSFDLGAFFGQGTRLTVV.

The V gene is TRBV6-5, the J gene TRBJ2-7; 7 bases match TRBD1. The CDR3 length is 13 residues. V dropped 1 base and J dropped 6; count of bases not matched to a gene: 3. CDR1 and CDR2 (germline): MNHEY, SVGAGI. The CDR3 sequence is CASSYLGGGEQYF. The CDR3 bases are TGTGCCAGCAGTTACTTAGGGGGCGGCGAGCAGTACTTC.

The CDR3 nucleotides read TGTGCCAGCAGGGGAGGCCAGCCCCAGCATTTT. Translated, it gives CASRGGQPQHF. The chain joins TRBV6-5 to TRBJ1-5; the D is unclear. The V end lost 6 bases, the J end lost 7 bases, and 7 bases lay between the germline ends. In germline, CDR1 is MNHEY, CDR2 SVGAGI. The CDR3 is made up of 11 amino acids.

This clone was counted once. The V call is TRBV6-6, the J call TRBJ1-5, with unresolved D. The length of the CDR3 is 13 residues. V lost 8 bases and J lost 3, with 11 bases in between. The germline CDR1 and CDR2 sequences are MNHNY and SVGAGI (reference sequence). DNA for the CDR3: TGTGCCAGCGAAGCGGTGGCCAATCAGCCCCAGCATTTT. Its protein product is CASEAVANQPQHF.

The chain carries TRBV20-1 and TRBJ1-1, with 7 bases identical to TRBD1. V lost 7 bases, J lost 7 bases, and 3 bases stayed unmatched. This CDR3 has 10 amino acids. Germline V lookup: CDR1 DFQATT, CDR2 SNEGSKA (reference sequence). CDR3 DNA sequence: TGCAGTGTAGGGGGCGGTGAAGCTTTCTTT. Translated, it gives CSVGGGEAFF.